This record looks at one T cell receptor (beta chain) sequence and its context. Its antigen is still unknown. This entry comes from a study of shared clonotypes between healthy human individuals. Findings of the study overall: Naive subsets generally exceeded memory subsets in estimated richness. In contrast to clonotypes shared by all four donors, non-shared clonotypes had lower generation probabilities.

CD45RO-negative CD8 cells positively selected for CCR7 made up the naive population, which excluded terminally differentiated effector memory CD45RA+ cells. Execution of the assay was at deep level. For each subset, genomic DNA was distributed in equal portions over several immunoSEQ plates. TCRdb keeps only in-frame clones here, not all; method: immunoSEQ multiplex PCR. The sample consists of 2 million or so clones, roughly 95% of them appearing once. With 2 bases removed from V and 4 bases from J, the gap between germline ends came to 11 bases. Germline values: CDR1 MNHEY, CDR2 SMNVEV (reference sequence). This CDR3 contains 14 residues.

Sequencing input: naive CD8+ T cells sorted from blood. The rearrangement links TRBV27 to TRBJ1-2; a weak D match, TRBD1 (6 bases). This receptor was identified in a man younger than 30 in good health. CDR3 nucleotide sequence: TGTGCCAGCAGTTTAGCAGGGGTGGGCTATGGCTACACCTTC. This sequence encodes CASSLAGVGYGYTF.